This TCR beta chain stems from a study of blood T cells in healthy people across ages. Together with a sample-barcoded 5' primer, a J-beta primer mix was included in a second PCR lasting roughly 6 to 12 cycles. TCRdb reprocessed the 5' RACE reads via MiXCR and lists one record per CDR3 protein. Of about 840,000 distinct CDR3 sequences listed, 25% to 35% are singletons. CDR3 size: 12 residues. V lost 1 base, J lost 6 bases, and 4 bases lay in between. This clonotype was observed many times. A further study also used this sample, focusing on T cells of mothers and their children.

This clonotype was sampled from a woman between 40 and 50 years old in good health. Sequenced: blood. The chain recombines TRBV12-3 or TRBV12-4 with TRBJ2-4; D uncertain. CDR3 region: CASSLGINIQYF. CDR3 bases: TGTGCCAGCAGTTTAGGGATAAACATTCAGTACTTC.